The T cell receptor beta chain under discussion was sequenced for a study of radiotherapy plus CTLA-4 blockade in lung cancer. As for the study in general: Among enrolled patients, over 15% responded and 25% to 35% achieved disease control. Points from the study as a whole: Per reports, early blood T cell clone dynamics, plus interferon-beta, forecast response most strongly. Expansion in blood of tumor-derived TCR clones was seen after radiotherapy plus ipilimumab.

Ipilimumab CTLA-4 blockade and focal radiation were given to patients with chemo-refractory metastatic non-small-cell lung cancer. On this clone itself: Its antigen is as yet unknown.

The protocol was immunoSEQ multiplex PCR, while the TCRdb copy is restricted to in-frame clones and leaves out a portion. Of 120,000 or so clones in the sample, 90% are singletons; the top ten hold approximately 7.2%. The sample was peripheral blood, taken from a patient treated with radiotherapy plus ipilimumab. The receptor was isolated from a human donor with non-small cell lung cancer that progressed on radiotherapy plus ipilimumab.

In DNA, the CDR3 is TGTGCCAGTCGTCGGCAGAACACCGGGGAGCTGTTTTTT. Residues: CASRRQNTGELFF. The V gene is TRBV19, the J gene TRBJ2-2; no clear D gene. This CDR3 contains 13 residues. Germline CDR1 LNHDA, CDR2 SQIVND (reference sequence). Trimming took off 8 bases at V and 1 base at J, with 8 bases between the two ends.